This entry describes one T cell receptor beta chain. Its antigen is not known. Germline V gene data show CDR1 as MGHRA and CDR2 as YSYEKL. This CDR3 has 14 amino acids. J gave up 10 bases and V 1 base, and 9 bases lay outside the gene matches. The PCR made use of 60 Vbeta and 13 Jbeta primers. The data were produced by immunoSEQ multiplex PCR, yet TCRdb's version contains in-frame clones alone and is incomplete. The sample lists fewer than 200,000 clones, under 9.5% seen once, with 1% to 1.5% in the top ten. The entry originates in a study of cytomegalovirus exposure and HLA in healthy donors. Study-level findings and limits: Specificity of a few CMV-associated chains for CMV antigens was verified in vitro.

The sequenced material came from PBMCs. The rearrangement links TRBV4-1 to TRBJ1-1, with 7 bases identical to TRBD1. The clonotype was recovered from a woman in her 30s in good health and CMV-seropositive. The DNA for the CDR3 is TGCGCCAGCAGCCAAGCTAGACAGGGATGGTTAGCTTTCTTT. This translates into CASSQARQGWLAFF.